One sample yielded the 22 T cell receptor beta chains listed below, sequenced in a study of OX40 agonist ivuxolimab in advanced cancers. Profiling relied on immunoSEQ multiplex PCR, and the TCRdb table lists in-frame clones only, not all of them. The sample lists roughly 34,000 clones, 75% to 90% occurring once. This specimen was CD4+ or CD8+ T cells sorted from blood, taken in a trial of the OX40 agonist ivuxolimab. The receptors come from an adult with an advanced solid tumor such as melanoma, head and neck, liver or kidney cancer.

This clone was counted a few times. Different DNA sequences within this sample yield the same CDR3. V usage is TRBV10-3 and J usage is TRBJ2-7; D perhaps matches TRBD1 (7 bases). From germline, CDR1 is ENHRY and CDR2 SYGVKD. V lost 3 bases and J lost 0, with 9 bases in between. CDR3 length: 14 amino acids. The CDR3 reads CAISDRGDSYEQYF. In DNA, the CDR3 is TGTGCCATCAGTGACAGGGGGGACTCCTACGAGCAGTACTTC.

The gene calls are TRBV25-1 and TRBJ2-7, with 11 bases lining up with TRBD2. Germline lookup yields CDR1 MGHDK and CDR2 SYGVNS. CDR3 length: 14 amino acids. Unmatched junction bases numbered 10, after V lost 4 bases and J lost 11 bases. The CDR3 sequence is CASSAGTSGSNEYF. In DNA, the CDR3 is TGTGCCAGCAGTGCCGGGACTAGCGGTTCGAATGAGTACTTC.

This chain connects TRBV10-3 to TRBJ1-1; maybe TRBD1 (5 bases). The CDR3 totals 14 residues. Between the trimmed V and J ends, which lost 2 bases and 1 base, there was a span of 8 bases. Germline V gene sequence: CDR1 ENHRY, CDR2 SYGVKD. CDR3 amino acids: CAISERGKNTEAFF. CDR3 nucleotides: TGTGCCATCAGTGAGCGGGGCAAGAACACTGAAGCTTTCTTT.

The chain carries TRBV27 and TRBJ1-1, with D possibly being TRBD1 (5 bases). The V end was cut by 3 bases, the J end by 6 bases, with 11 bases between. This CDR3 spans 13 amino acids. CDR1 and CDR2 (germline): MNHEY, SMNVEV (reference sequence). The CDR3 loop reads CASSFGARSEAFF. The DNA for the CDR3 is TGTGCCAGCAGTTTCGGGGCCCGCTCTGAAGCTTTCTTT.

This rearrangement joins TRBV15 to TRBJ2-3, with 9 bases fitting TRBD2. Germline-derived CDR1 and CDR2 are LNHNV and YYDKDF (reference sequence). Unmatched junction bases numbered 10, after V lost 4 bases and J lost 5 bases. There are 16 residues in the CDR3. CDR3 DNA: TGTGCCACCAGCACCAGGGAGCGGGGGGCTGAAGATACGCAGTATTTT. Amino acid sequence: CATSTRERGAEDTQYF.

The rearrangement joins TRBV11-1 to TRBJ2-1, with 9 bases identical to TRBD1. This CDR3 is 17 amino acids long. The J segment lost 8 bases and the V segment lost 5 bases, leaving 16 bases of the junction unmatched. In germline, CDR1 is SGHAT, CDR2 FQDESV (reference sequence). The DNA of the CDR3 is TGTGCCAGCAGCCCACCTTCCGGGACAGGGTTTCTGTATGAGCAGTTCTTC. Its translation is CASSPPSGTGFLYEQFF. The whole variable domain, remainder taken from reference TRBV11-1 and TRBJ2-1, is EAEVAQSPRYKITEKSQAVAFWCDPISGHATLYWYRQILGQGPELLVQFQDESVVDDSQLPKDRFSAERLKGVDSTLKIQPAELGDSAMYLCASSPPSGTGFLYEQFFGPGTRLTVL.

The genes are TRBV19 and TRBJ2-6; perhaps TRBD2 as D (6 bases). There are 17 residues in the CDR3. CDR1 is LNHDA and CDR2 is SQIVND in the germline V gene (reference sequence). Trimming removed 1 base from V and 0 bases from J, with 10 bases in between. CDR3 nucleotides: TGTGCCAGTAGTATAGGGTTCGGGAGCTCTGGGGCCAACGTCCTGACTTTC. It is translated as CASSIGFGSSGANVLTF.

This chain connects TRBV9 to TRBJ2-2; D is perhaps TRBD2 (6 bases). CDR3 length: 16 amino acids. Germline CDR1 SGDLS, CDR2 YYNGEE. V was pared by 6 bases and J by 6 bases, with 21 bases between. CDR3 region: CASNAGSSLNPGELFF. For the CDR3, the DNA is TGTGCCAGCAACGCGGGGTCAAGTCTTAATCCCGGGGAGCTGTTTTTT.

The chain employs TRBV28 and TRBJ2-3, with D perhaps matching TRBD2 (5 bases). Germline V lookup: CDR1 MDHEN, CDR2 SYDVKM. Trimming took off 3 bases at V and 4 bases at J, with 14 bases between the two ends. The CDR3 has 15 amino acids. In nucleotides, the CDR3 is TGTGCCAGCAGTTTTGTCGAAACGGGATCAGATACGCAGTATTTT. Translated, it gives CASSFVETGSDTQYF.

The V and J genes are TRBV9 and TRBJ2-3; tentative D call: TRBD2 (6 bases). Trimming cost V 0 bases and J 0 bases, with 8 bases left between them. CDR3 length equals 15 residues. Germline assignment: CDR1 SGDLS and CDR2 YYNGEE. CDR3 in DNA: TGTGCCAGCAGCGTAGGGGACTCGAGCACAGATACGCAGTATTTT. This translates into CASSVGDSSTDTQYF. Full variable domain (rest looked up from reference TRBV9 and TRBJ2-3): DSGVTQTPKHLITATGQRVTLRCSPRSGDLSVYWYQQSLDQGLQFLIQYYNGEERAKGNILERFSAQQFPDLHSELNLSSLELGDSALYFCASSVGDSSTDTQYFGPGTRLTVL.

The gene calls are TRBV13 and TRBJ2-1, with D possibly matching TRBD1 (5 bases). Trimming took 5 bases from V and 4 from J, leaving 27 bases between them. The germline V gene encodes CDR1 PRHDT and CDR2 FYEKMQ (reference sequence). The CDR3 runs 19 residues. The CDR3 sequence is CASSPNADLGVQYYNEQFF. CDR3 coding DNA: TGTGCCAGCAGCCCGAACGCGGACCTAGGGGTCCAATATTACAATGAGCAGTTCTTC.

The chain joins TRBV18 to TRBJ2-7, with D unresolved. The V and J ends lost 2 bases and 1 base respectively, with 15 bases between them. This CDR3 has 16 residues. Germline values: CDR1 KGHSH, CDR2 LQKENI. This CDR3 reads CASSPEVGLRSYEQYF. CDR3 sequence (DNA): TGTGCCAGCTCACCAGAGGTGGGCCTACGGTCCTACGAGCAGTACTTC.

This rearrangement joins TRBV7-9 to TRBJ2-3; 10 nucleotides agree with TRBD2. The CDR3 length is 14 residues. From germline, CDR1 is SEHNR and CDR2 FQNEAQ (reference sequence). After removal of 6 bases from V and 4 bases from J, the junction contained 4 bases not matched to a gene. The chain's CDR3 is CASRQAGGSDTQYF. As DNA, the CDR3 is TGTGCCAGCAGGCAAGCGGGAGGGTCAGATACGCAGTATTTT.

The chain is built from TRBV28 and TRBJ2-5; 10 bases map to TRBD1. In germline, CDR1 is MDHEN, CDR2 SYDVKM. CDR3 length equals 16 residues. The ends lost 6 bases at V and 4 bases at J; junction bases unmatched: 11. This CDR3 is CASSHRQGAGSETQYF. The CDR3 DNA is TGTGCCAGCAGCCACAGACAGGGGGCGGGCTCAGAGACCCAGTACTTC.

This chain joins TRBV5-6 and TRBJ2-5; the D is unclear. The J call may be in error: the DNA end matches TRBJ2-7 better. CDR1 and CDR2 (germline): SGHDT, YYEEEE. This CDR3 has 12 amino acids. The CDR3 bases are TGTGCCAGCAGCTTGGGGAACTACGAGCAGTACTTC. The encoded protein is CASSLGNYEQYF.

The rearrangement uses TRBV6-5 and TRBJ1-2, with a weak D call TRBD1 (6 bases). Germline V lookup: CDR1 MNHEY, CDR2 SVGAGI. The CDR3 has 16 residues. The ends were cut back, 2 bases at V and 4 bases at J, with 17 bases in the middle. The CDR3 coding sequence is TGTGCCAGCAGTTACGCGAAGGCGAGGGGGGGCTATGGCTACACCTTC. Amino acid sequence: CASSYAKARGGYGYTF.

V gene TRBV7-9 combines with J gene TRBJ1-1, with 8 bases aligning to TRBD1. The trim removed 4 bases at V and 4 bases at J, leaving 17 bases unmatched. The germline V gene encodes CDR1 SEHNR and CDR2 FQNEAQ (reference sequence). The CDR3 loop spans 18 amino acids. CDR3 coding DNA: TGTGCCAGCAGCTCGACAGGGGTGGCCAGGAGGCAATCCACTGAAGCTTTCTTT. It encodes CASSSTGVARRQSTEAFF.

The genes are TRBV9 and TRBJ1-1, with D unclear. Trimming stripped 1 base from V and 0 bases from J, with 4 bases between. CDR1 and CDR2 (germline): SGDLS, YYNGEE. The CDR3 sequence is 13 residues long. Here the CDR3 reads CASSVYMNTEAFF. In DNA, the CDR3 is TGTGCCAGCAGCGTATATATGAACACTGAAGCTTTCTTT.

The gene calls are TRBV7-8 and TRBJ2-7; 12 nucleotides line up with TRBD2. There are 15 residues in the CDR3. J was trimmed by 5 bases and V by 1 base; bases with no gene match: 3. The germline gives CDR1 SGHVS, CDR2 FQNEAQ. CDR3 protein: CASSLVTSGRHEQYF. CDR3 bases: TGTGCCAGCAGCTTAGTGACTAGCGGGAGACACGAGCAGTACTTC.

This chain uses TRBV9 with TRBJ2-5; D not resolved. CDR3 length equals 15 residues. The V end was cut by 6 bases, the J end by 2 bases, with 17 bases between. Germline CDR1 and CDR2: SGDLS and YYNGEE. The CDR3 region is CASTLTPERQETQYF. As DNA, the CDR3 is TGTGCCAGCACGCTCACCCCAGAGAGACAAGAGACCCAGTACTTC. Full variable domain (outside the CDR3, taken from reference TRBV9 and TRBJ2-5): DSGVTQTPKHLITATGQRVTLRCSPRSGDLSVYWYQQSLDQGLQFLIQYYNGEERAKGNILERFSAQQFPDLHSELNLSSLELGDSALYFCASTLTPERQETQYFGPGTRLLVL.

J is TRBJ1-1 and V is TRBV11-2, with unresolved D. The CDR3 covers 14 residues. V was shortened by 0 bases and J by 1 base, with 6 bases between the two germline ends. CDR1 is SGHAT and CDR2 is FQNNGV in the germline V gene. CDR3: CASSLDTENTEAFF. The DNA of the CDR3 is TGTGCCAGCAGCTTAGATACAGAGAACACTGAAGCTTTCTTT.

V is TRBV7-6 and J is TRBJ1-1; D is unresolved. The V and J ends lost 0 bases and 1 base respectively, with 9 bases between them. The germline gives CDR1 SGHVS, CDR2 FNYEAQ. The CDR3 sequence is 15 residues long. The chain's CDR3 is CASSLAMEGNTEAFF. In DNA form, the CDR3 reads TGTGCCAGCAGCTTAGCCATGGAGGGGAACACTGAAGCTTTCTTT.